The 5 T cell receptor beta chains reported below all come from one sample, sequenced in a study of T-cell reconstitution after alpha-beta-depleted transplantation in children (dated by TCRdb to about 2016). Taken with the paper, the label for treatment or condition translates to: allogeneic hematopoietic cell transplantation with graft depleted of TCRalphabeta T cells and CD19 B cells. Library preparation was by PCR. The listed sequencing device is Illumina HiSeq 2500. To normalize quantification of the TCRbeta repertoire, the TCR libraries were built with molecular barcoding that relied on unique molecular identifiers. TCRdb itself trimmed the public reads at Q25 with fastp, ran MiXCR and retained productive beta chains. Each CDR3 protein gets just one entry, which takes the most common genes and DNA from the rows behind it. For this sample the table gives roughly 150,000 distinct CDR3 sequences, of which around 10% were detected only once. In total, the top ten clones hold over 10% of the sample.

Sample: PBMCs, taken before TCRalphabeta/CD19-depleted stem cell transplant. These TCRs come from a boy between 2 and 15 years old with acute myeloid leukemia, due to receive a stem cell transplant.

The V gene is TRBV7-3, the J gene TRBJ2-3; possibly TRBD1 or TRBD2 for D (5 bases each). Trimming took 2 bases from V and 4 from J, leaving 10 bases between them. CDR1 and CDR2 from the germline V gene are SGHTA and FQGTGA. There are 14 residues in the CDR3. The DNA for the CDR3 is TGTGCCAGCAGCTTATCGGGGCGGGCAGATACGCAGTATTTT. It encodes CASSLSGRADTQYF.

This clonotype was seen many times. This chain connects TRBV29-1 to TRBJ2-2, with TRBD1 matching over 7 bases. V dropped 0 bases and J dropped 0; count of bases not matched to a gene: 4. The CDR3 runs 16 residues. Germline CDR1 is SQVTM and CDR2 is ANQGSEA. CDR3 nucleotides: TGCAGCGTTGAAGAAGTAGGGGGCGCGAACACCGGGGAGCTGTTTTTT. Protein sequence: CSVEEVGGANTGELFF.

In the case of this clonotype: A clone one base away is much larger, so this may be a read error. J is TRBJ2-3 and V is TRBV29-1; weak D call: TRBD2 (6 bases). Germline CDR1 and CDR2: SQVTM and ANQGSEA. CDR3 length: 11 residues. CDR3: CTGGASYAQYF. DNA of the CDR3: TGCACCGGGGGTGCTAGCTATGCGCAGTATTTT.

This clonotype was seen many times. The rearrangement uses TRBV5-1 and TRBJ2-5; D might be TRBD2 (7 bases). V was pared by 4 bases and J by 5 bases, with 12 bases between. Germline V lookup: CDR1 SGHRS, CDR2 YFSETQ. The CDR3 extends over 13 amino acids. CDR3 coding DNA: TGCGCCAGCAGCGGCGGGGGCCGGGAGACCCAGTACTTC. It yields the protein CASSGGGRETQYF.

The V gene is TRBV7-3, the J gene TRBJ2-7; the D is unclear. The CDR3 length is 13 residues. The V end was cut by 3 bases, the J end by 5 bases, with 11 bases between. The germline V gene has CDR1 SGHTA and CDR2 FQGTGA. CDR3 nucleotides: TGTGCCAGCAGCTTCACAAATGACCACGAGCAGTACTTC. This codes for CASSFTNDHEQYF. Full variable domain (rest looked up from reference TRBV7-3 and TRBJ2-7): GAGVSQTPSNKVTEKGKYVELRCDPISGHTALYWYRQSLGQGPEFLIYFQGTGAADDSGLPNDRFFAVRPEGSVSTLKIQRTERGDSAVYLCASSFTNDHEQYFGPGTRLTVT.